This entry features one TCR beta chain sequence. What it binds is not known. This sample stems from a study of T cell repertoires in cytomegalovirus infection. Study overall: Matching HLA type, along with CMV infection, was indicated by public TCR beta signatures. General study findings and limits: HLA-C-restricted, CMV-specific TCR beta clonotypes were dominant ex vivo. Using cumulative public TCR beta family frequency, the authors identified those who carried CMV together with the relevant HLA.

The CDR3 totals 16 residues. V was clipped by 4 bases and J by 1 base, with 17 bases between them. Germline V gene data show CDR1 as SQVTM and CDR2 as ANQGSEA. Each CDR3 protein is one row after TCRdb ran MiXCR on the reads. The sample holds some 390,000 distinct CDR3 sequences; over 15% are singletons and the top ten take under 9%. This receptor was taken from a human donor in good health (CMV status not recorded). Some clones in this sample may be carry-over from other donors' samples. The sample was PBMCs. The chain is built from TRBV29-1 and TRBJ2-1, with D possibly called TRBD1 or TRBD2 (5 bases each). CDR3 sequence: CSVVGLSEGSYNEQFF. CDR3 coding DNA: TGCAGCGTTGTTGGGCTCTCTGAGGGGTCCTACAATGAGCAGTTCTTC.